The 22 T cell receptor beta chains below were found in one sample sequenced in a study of T cell responses to AZD1222 COVID-19 vaccine. Sequencing was performed with immunoSEQ multiplex PCR; in TCRdb, only in-frame clones are kept and a portion is missing. This table has 43,000 or so clones, 90% appearing once. The sequencing used peripheral blood, collected 28 days after the second AZD1222 dose. Receptor source: an adult who received the AZD1222 COVID-19 vaccine.

The rearrangement links TRBV4-1 to TRBJ1-4, with D possibly matching TRBD1 (6 bases). The CDR3 extends over 14 amino acids. V lost 1 base, J lost 11 bases, and 14 bases lay in between. Germline V gives CDR1 MGHRA, CDR2 YSYEKL. This CDR3 reads CASSQVGRGGKLFF. The CDR3 nucleotides read TGCGCCAGCAGCCAAGTCGGCAGGGGTGGCAAACTGTTTTTT.

This chain uses TRBV5-1 with TRBJ2-3, with D hard to call. CDR3 length: 15 residues. Germline loops: CDR1 SGHRS, CDR2 YFSETQ. The V end lost 4 bases, the J end lost 0 bases, and 12 bases lay between the germline ends. The CDR3 spells CASSRTDPSTDTQYF. The DNA for the CDR3 is TGCGCCAGCAGCCGGACGGACCCTAGCACAGATACGCAGTATTTT.

The chain joins TRBV27 to TRBJ1-3; 8 bases fit TRBD1. Germline V CDR1 and CDR2: MNHEY, SMNVEV (reference sequence). The CDR3 is 18 amino acids. V trimming: 1 base; J trimming: 0 bases; junction bases outside the gene matches: 8. The CDR3 coding sequence is TGTGCCAGCAGTTTATTTGGACAGGGTTCCAGCTCTGGAAACACCATATATTTT. This sequence encodes CASSLFGQGSSSGNTIYF.

The chain employs TRBV7-8 and TRBJ2-5; D possibly corresponds to TRBD1 (6 bases). Germline CDR1 SGHVS, CDR2 FQNEAQ. V was cut by 5 bases and J by 4 bases, with 8 bases left in between. This CDR3 has 12 residues. The CDR3 spells CASSPGVETQYF. CDR3 bases: TGTGCCAGCAGCCCAGGGGTAGAGACCCAGTACTTC.

The V gene is TRBV30, the J gene TRBJ1-6, with D unresolved. Per the germline V gene, CDR1 is GTSNPN and CDR2 is SVGIG (reference sequence). The CDR3 is made up of 16 amino acids. The ends were cut back, 1 base at V and 10 bases at J, with 20 bases in the middle. CDR3 DNA: TGTGCCTGGAGTGATGGACCGGGCCGTCCAGGATCACCCCTCCACTTT. This gives the protein CAWSDGPGRPGSPLHF.

The chain has TRBV11-2 and TRBJ2-3; the match to TRBD2 covers 7 bases. Per germline, CDR1 SGHAT and CDR2 FQNNGV. There are 14 residues in the CDR3. The V and J ends lost 5 bases and 2 bases, in that order; junction bases with no gene match: 4. DNA for the CDR3: TGTGCCAGCAGCAGGGAGGGAGTCACAGATACGCAGTATTTT. This gives the protein CASSREGVTDTQYF.

The chain joins TRBV11-3 to TRBJ2-1, with 10 positions matching TRBD2. The germline CDR1 and CDR2 sequences are SGHNT and YENEEA. The CDR3 contains 16 residues. The trim removed 5 bases at V and 7 bases at J, leaving 11 bases unmatched. The CDR3 here is CASSPSGLAGENEQFF. Here the CDR3 DNA reads TGTGCCAGCAGCCCCTCCGGGCTAGCGGGGGAGAATGAGCAGTTCTTC.

V usage is TRBV9 and J usage is TRBJ1-2; 10 positions agree with TRBD1. The V gene's germline CDR1 is SGDLS and CDR2 YYNGEE. V shed 0 bases and J 4 bases; nucleotides not matched to a gene: 6. There are 16 residues in the CDR3. The CDR3 sequence: CASSVGQGASFYGYTF. The CDR3 nucleotides are TGTGCCAGCAGCGTAGGACAGGGGGCGAGTTTCTATGGCTACACCTTC. The full variable domain, in which reference TRBV9 and TRBJ1-2 provide the parts outside the CDR3, is DSGVTQTPKHLITATGQRVTLRCSPRSGDLSVYWYQQSLDQGLQFLIQYYNGEERAKGNILERFSAQQFPDLHSELNLSSLELGDSALYFCASSVGQGASFYGYTFGSGTRLTVV.

This chain links TRBV6-1 with TRBJ1-1; D not certain. CDR3 length: 13 amino acids. Germline V CDR1 and CDR2: MNHNS, SASEGT. Trimming cost V 2 bases and J 11 bases, with 15 bases left between them. In nucleotides, the CDR3 is TGTGCCAGCAGTGAATCTATCCTGCGGGTTGCTTTCTTT. Translated, it gives CASSESILRVAFF.

This sequence joins TRBV25-1 and TRBJ2-2, with D possibly TRBD1 on 6 matching bases. V was pared by 4 bases and J by 4 bases, with 10 bases between. CDR3 length: 14 residues. CDR1 is MGHDK, CDR2 SYGVNS, per germline. Written as DNA, the CDR3 is TGTGCCAGCAGTGGTACAGGGACCACCGGGGAGCTGTTTTTT. Protein product: CASSGTGTTGELFF.

This CDR3 reads CASSRPGQNYEQYF. In DNA, the CDR3 is TGTGCCAGCAGCCGGCCCGGACAAAACTACGAGCAGTACTTC. The rearrangement links TRBV3-1 (or the pseudogene TRBV3-2) to TRBJ2-7; TRBD1 is a possible D gene (5 bases). V lost 4 bases, J lost 3 bases, and 13 bases lay in between. The CDR3 covers 14 residues. CDR1 and CDR2 from the germline V gene are LGHDT and YNNKEL (reference sequence).

This chain links TRBV5-4 with TRBJ2-7; 7 nucleotides match TRBD1. J was trimmed by 3 bases and V by 4 bases; bases with no gene match: 7. The CDR3 extends over 14 amino acids. CDR1 is SGHNT, CDR2 YYREEE, per germline (reference sequence). In DNA form, the CDR3 reads TGTGCCAGCAGCCGGACAGGCCAGCTCTACGAGCAGTACTTC. Its translation: CASSRTGQLYEQYF.

The V call is TRBV7-2, the J call TRBJ1-1; no reliable D call. CDR1 and CDR2 from the germline V gene are SGHTA and FQGNSA. The CDR3 is 15 amino acids. The V end was cut by 1 base, the J end by 0 bases, with 9 bases between. CDR3 bases: TGTGCCAGCAGCTTAGATCCAGGCGTGAACACTGAAGCTTTCTTT. Protein sequence: CASSLDPGVNTEAFF.

The chain recombines TRBV5-6 with TRBJ1-2, with TRBD1 matching 10 bases. The CDR3 is 14 amino acids. CDR1 and CDR2 from the germline V gene are SGHDT and YYEEEE. The ends lost 0 bases at V and 7 bases at J; junction bases unmatched: 3. The DNA for the CDR3 is TGTGCCAGCAGCTTGGGACAGGGGGCGGGTGGCTACACCTTC. The encoded protein is CASSLGQGAGGYTF.

The V and J genes are TRBV5-4 and TRBJ1-1, with 7 bases aligning to TRBD1. The CDR3 runs 14 residues. Germline CDR1 SGHNT, CDR2 YYREEE (reference sequence). The J segment lost 4 bases and the V segment lost 4 bases, leaving 7 bases of the junction unmatched. The CDR3 region has the DNA TGTGCCAGCAGCAAGACAGGGTCCGGCACTGAAGCTTTCTTT. Amino acids: CASSKTGSGTEAFF.

This clone has just one count. The chain is built from TRBV5-4 and TRBJ2-5; the match to TRBD2 covers 7 bases. The ends lost 2 bases at V and 3 bases at J; junction bases unmatched: 4. Germline assignment: CDR1 SGHNT and CDR2 YYREEE (reference sequence). CDR3 size: 14 residues. Here the CDR3 reads CASSFASGKETQYF. The CDR3 coding sequence is TGTGCCAGCAGCTTTGCTAGCGGAAAAGAGACCCAGTACTTC.

The rearrangement joins TRBV6-5 to TRBJ1-4; TRBD1 matches 7 bases. CDR1 MNHEY and CDR2 SVGAGI come from the germline V gene. V lost 6 bases, J lost 7 bases, and 8 bases stayed unmatched. The CDR3 has 14 amino acids. In DNA, the CDR3 is TGTGCCAGCAGGGTTCGGGACAGAATTGAAAAACTGTTTTTT. As protein: CASRVRDRIEKLFF.

This chain links TRBV5-4 with TRBJ2-2; no definite D call. CDR1 is SGHNT and CDR2 is YYREEE in the germline V gene (reference sequence). V lost 3 bases and J lost 2, with 5 bases in between. The CDR3 contains 13 residues. The CDR3 DNA follows: TGTGCCAGCAGCTCAAGAAACACCGGGGAGCTGTTTTTT. Amino acids: CASSSRNTGELFF.

The chain uses TRBV6-5 and TRBJ1-5; 7 bases line up with TRBD1. Trimming at V came to 4 bases and at J to 2 bases, leaving 2 bases not matched to a gene. CDR1 and CDR2 (germline): MNHEY, SVGAGI. This CDR3 comprises 14 residues. CDR3 sequence: CASSWTGGNQPQHF. The CDR3 DNA reads TGTGCCAGCAGTTGGACAGGAGGCAATCAGCCCCAGCATTTT.

V and J are TRBV7-2 and TRBJ1-2; weak D call: TRBD1 (6 bases). The germline V gene has CDR1 SGHTA and CDR2 FQGNSA. The CDR3 is 13 amino acids. Trimming stripped 6 bases from V and 3 bases from J, with 11 bases between. For the CDR3, the DNA is TGTGCCAGCAGAATGACAGGTGACTATGGCTACACCTTC. It is translated as CASRMTGDYGYTF.

The chain couples TRBV5-6 to TRBJ1-2, with TRBD1 as a possible D gene (6 bases). Trimming shortened V by 4 bases and J by 5 bases, and 12 bases separated the two germline ends. Germline-derived CDR1 and CDR2 are SGHDT and YYEEEE. The CDR3 consists of 13 residues. CDR3 DNA: TGTGCCAGCAGCCGAGACAGGACGTATGGCTACACCTTC. This translates into CASSRDRTYGYTF.

J is TRBJ1-6 and V is TRBV3-1 (or the pseudogene TRBV3-2); D not certain. The CDR3 contains 16 residues. Germline V gives CDR1 LGHDT, CDR2 YNNKEL (reference sequence). V lost 0 bases to trimming and J lost 10 bases, with 16 bases between them. This CDR3 reads CASSQDRRVRSSPLHF. The CDR3 DNA is TGTGCCAGCAGCCAAGATCGACGGGTAAGGTCCTCACCCCTCCACTTT.